This T cell receptor (beta chain) was identified during a study of regulatory dendritic cells for organ transplantation. Study-level background: Regulatory dendritic cells came from monocytes given vitamin D3 and IL-10.

Notes on this clone: Antigen unknown.

Sorted subsets were CFSE-labeled and cultured about 5 days with allogeneic dendritic cells. Memory T cells were CD45RO+, naive were CD45RA+, sorted by FACS. The repertoire was sequenced with immunoSEQ multiplex PCR; TCRdb's copy has only in-frame clones and lacks some. The sample yields tens of thousands of clones, 65% to 90% seen once. Between the trimmed V and J ends, which lost 4 bases and 4 bases, there was a span of 13 bases. Germline lookup yields CDR1 SGHAT and CDR2 FQNNGV. This CDR3 has 15 residues. Overall study results and limits: Of resting T cell subsets, memory CD8+ had the most alloreactive clonotypes. Regulatory dendritic cells appeared to expand memory CD8+ clones less than mature ones.

Sequencing input: naive CD4+ T cells from blood cultured with dendritic cells. Subset here: CD45RA+ naive T cells. This receptor was obtained from a human donor in good health. The chain combines TRBV11-2 with TRBJ2-2, with a tentative D call TRBD1 (5 bases). CDR3 sequence reads: CASSYQGQGTGELFF. As DNA, the CDR3 is TGTGCCAGCAGCTACCAGGGCCAGGGCACCGGGGAGCTGTTTTTT. Drawing the rest from reference TRBV11-2 and TRBJ2-2, the complete variable domain is EAGVAQSPRYKIIEKRQSVAFWCNPISGHATLYWYQQILGQGPKLLIQFQNNGVVDDSQLPKDRFSAERLKGVDSTLKIQPAKLEDSAVYLCASSYQGQGTGELFFGEGSRLTVL.